One T cell receptor beta chain is described in this entry. The antigen it recognizes is unknown. No base qualities exist here, and no much larger clone lies one base off it. The CDR3 regions of human TCRbeta chains were analyzed by immunosequencing. The source study handled its data this way. Repertoire TCRs were checked for matches against a reference library of SARS-CoV-2-specific TCRs that had been generated using the MIRA antigen-specificity platform. Breadth was defined as the fraction of unique TCRs that were SARS-CoV-2-associated. Depth was defined as the fraction of total T cells that were SARS-CoV-2-associated. Each spike-specific TCR was assigned to its reactive spike region and to a CD4 or CD8 class using the MIRA data. Log10-transformed breadth and depth values were compared by one-way ANOVA with Sidak's multiple comparisons tests. TCRdb obtained this table from immuneACCESS and retained in-frame rearrangements with V and J assigned. These tables miss some clones; where compared with another copy, unresolved V genes account for less than half of the shortfall, and the remainder is unexplained. V and J calls and clone size are given by that table; D and trimming were obtained from the DNA. The sample has about 56,000 clones on record, 75% to 90% of them singletons. The top ten hold 6.9% of the sample.

The sample is drawn from a study of T cell responses to AZD1222 COVID-19 vaccine (TCRdb year 2021). Study-level background: A total of under 250 trial participants underwent TCR sequencing, of whom 200 to 220 had received two doses of AZD1222 and approximately 25 had received two doses of the MenACWY control vaccine. Enrollment into the trials was organized by age into subgroups of 18-55, 56-69 and 70-plus years, and those subgroups contained approximately 160, 26 and 62 TCR-sequenced participants, respectively.

What the work shows at the level of the full study, not this receptor alone: Nearly half of unique spike-specific TCRs reportedly recognized epitopes outside regions mutated in the B.1.351 and B.1.1.7 variants. The vaccine-associated CD4 TCRs covered the entire spike protein, and the dominant responses fell in regions 160-218 and 743-854. The 56-69-year group was small, and its depth increase did not reach significance, likely because of low power. No day 14 peak-response samples were available, so repertoires were characterized only after the peak T cell response. Conclusions about previously exposed vaccinees are limited, since just five or six AZD1222 recipients were seropositive for SARS-CoV-2 at baseline. Participants were mostly white British and included more females than males, and it was suggested by the authors that clonal diversity may have been underestimated. Spike-specific TCR breadth and depth rose significantly after two AZD1222 doses compared with day 0 and with MenACWY recipients.

According to the study, the label for this sample's time point signals: about 28 days (+/-7) after the second vaccine dose. Because spike-specific TCR depth and breadth did not differ between the two schedules, AZD1222 recipients who got a second dose at roughly 4 weeks were pooled with those who got a second dose at roughly 12 weeks. Samples from vaccinated people were obtained from the UK trials COV001 and COV002, which included a single-blind randomized controlled phase 2/3 trial of AZD1222 (ChAdOx1 nCoV-19) in healthy adults. Trial participant PBMC samples were collected at day 0 and day 28 after the second dose for TCRbeta chain sequencing. V is cut back by 6 bases and J by 3 bases, with 10 bases in the junction unmatched. The CDR3, cysteine through phenylalanine, is 15 amino acids long. Only the CDR3 portion is preserved as DNA: 45 bases, with reading frame beginning at the first base. Sequences LNHDA (CDR1) and SQIVND (CDR2) are obtained from the germline V gene (reference sequence).

This TCR was sampled from an adult who received the AZD1222 COVID-19 vaccine. Specimen: peripheral blood, collected 28 days after the second AZD1222 dose. Recombination linked TRBV19 to TRBJ1-2; 7 bases in between match TRBD1. The encoded CDR3 is CASSTQGGSDYGYTF. The sequenced DNA: TGTGCCAGTAGCACTCAGGGGGGGTCGGACTATGGCTACACCTTC.